Sequencing of this T cell receptor (beta chain) was carried out in a study of cytomegalovirus exposure and HLA in healthy donors. Across the study: Researchers previously reported finding 90 million to 130 million unique TCR beta sequences from approximately 190 million T cells. Study-wide findings and caveats: The availability of immune exposure information extended only to CMV serostatus. Previously analyzed data showed that most TCR beta V segments were productive at a frequency of about 87% or about 30%.

It was with 60 Vbeta and 13 Jbeta primers that the PCR ran. Assay used: immunoSEQ multiplex PCR; TCRdb lists only in-frame clones, some missing. The sample totals roughly 31,000 clones. CDR1 and CDR2 from the germline V gene are LNHNV and YYDKDF (reference sequence). J gave up 8 bases and V 4 bases, and 10 bases lay outside the gene matches. This CDR3 region has 14 residues. Note on this clone: Its antigen is not identified.

The chain combines TRBV15 with TRBJ1-2; TRBD1 agrees at 7 bases. Sequencing was carried out using PBMCs. This receptor was obtained from a man aged 25 to 45 in good health and CMV-seronegative. CDR3 DNA: TGTGCCACCAGCACCCGTTTAACAGGGGACGGCTACACCTTC. Its translation is CATSTRLTGDGYTF. Together with reference TRBV15 and TRBJ1-2, the CDR3 gives the full variable domain: DAMVIQNPRYQVTQFGKPVTLSCSQTLNHNVMYWYQQKSSQAPKLLFHYYDKDFNNEADTPDNFQSRRPNTSFCFLDIRSPGLGDTAMYLCATSTRLTGDGYTFGSGTRLTVV.